This TCR beta chain was obtained from a study of identical twins. There are many counts of this clonotype. The V gene lost 3 bases and the J gene lost 1 base, with 6 bases spanning the gap. The CDR3 covers 13 residues. TCRdb ran MiXCR on the 5' RACE reads and lists one entry per CDR3 protein. The sample has hundreds of thousands of distinct CDR3 sequences, roughly 20% seen once. The sample was also linked to a second study, of T cells expressing NK-cell markers. From that study: The share of CD8+ T cells held by dominant NKG2C+ clonotypes was about 1.0-8% in roughly 6 donors.

The chain links TRBV12-3 or TRBV12-4 to TRBJ2-5, with D unclear. Input material: PBMCs. The sequence was obtained from a woman between 18 and 29 years old in good health. The CDR3 protein is CASSFTVQETQYF. In nucleotides, the CDR3 is TGTGCCAGCAGTTTTACAGTCCAAGAGACCCAGTACTTC.